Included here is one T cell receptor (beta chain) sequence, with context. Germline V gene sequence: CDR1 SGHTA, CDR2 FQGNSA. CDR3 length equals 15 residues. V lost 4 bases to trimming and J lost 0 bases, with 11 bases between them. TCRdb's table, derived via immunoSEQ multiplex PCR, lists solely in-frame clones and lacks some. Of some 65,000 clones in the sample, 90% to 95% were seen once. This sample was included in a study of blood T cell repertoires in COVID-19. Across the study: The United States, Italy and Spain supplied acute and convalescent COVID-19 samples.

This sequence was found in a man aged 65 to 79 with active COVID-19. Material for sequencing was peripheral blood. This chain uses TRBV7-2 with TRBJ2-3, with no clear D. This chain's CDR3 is CASSSYSTSTDTQYF. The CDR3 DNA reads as TGTGCCAGCAGCTCATATTCTACTAGCACAGATACGCAGTATTTT.